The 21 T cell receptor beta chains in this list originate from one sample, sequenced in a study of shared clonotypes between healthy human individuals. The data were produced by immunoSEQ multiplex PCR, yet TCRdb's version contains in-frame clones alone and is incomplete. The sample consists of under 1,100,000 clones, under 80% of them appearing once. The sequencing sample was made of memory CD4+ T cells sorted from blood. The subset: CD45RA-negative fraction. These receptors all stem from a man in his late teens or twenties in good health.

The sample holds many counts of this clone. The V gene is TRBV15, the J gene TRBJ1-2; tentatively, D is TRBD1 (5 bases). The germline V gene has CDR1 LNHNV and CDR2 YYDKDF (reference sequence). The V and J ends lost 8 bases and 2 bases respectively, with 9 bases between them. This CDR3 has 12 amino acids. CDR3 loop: CATSGGNYGYTF. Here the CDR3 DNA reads TGTGCCACCTCGGGGGGGAACTATGGCTACACCTTC.

Written as DNA, the CDR3 is TGTGCCAGCAGGTCTCTTCATAGCGGGGCGACTGGGACCCAGTACTTC. Translated: CASRSLHSGATGTQYF. The rearrangement uses TRBV27 and TRBJ2-5, with 8 bases matching TRBD2. This CDR3 region has 16 residues. V shed 6 bases, J shed 7 bases, and the junction held 16 bases outside the gene matches. CDR1 and CDR2 from the germline V gene are MNHEY and SMNVEV (reference sequence).

CDR3 sequence: CASGRDRGASYNEQFF. Written as DNA, the CDR3 is TGTGCCAGCGGAAGAGATAGGGGGGCTTCGTACAATGAGCAGTTCTTC. J is TRBJ2-1 and V is TRBV28; D is possibly TRBD1 or TRBD2 (6 bases each). CDR1 and CDR2 (germline): MDHEN, SYDVKM. This CDR3 has 16 amino acids. V shed 8 bases and J shed 4 bases, with 21 bases lying between them.

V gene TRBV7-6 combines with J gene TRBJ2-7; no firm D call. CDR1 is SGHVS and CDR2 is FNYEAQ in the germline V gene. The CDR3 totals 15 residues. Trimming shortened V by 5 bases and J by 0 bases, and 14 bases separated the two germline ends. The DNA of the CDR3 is TGTGCCAGCAGCGCTCTTGCATCGAGCTCCTACGAGCAGTACTTC. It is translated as CASSALASSSYEQYF.

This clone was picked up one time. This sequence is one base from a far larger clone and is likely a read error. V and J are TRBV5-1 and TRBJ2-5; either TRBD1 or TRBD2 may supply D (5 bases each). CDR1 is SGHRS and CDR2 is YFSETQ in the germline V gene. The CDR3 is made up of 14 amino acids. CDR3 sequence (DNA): TGCGCCGGCAGCTTGGGACCATTCCAAGAGACCCAGTACTTC. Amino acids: CAGSLGPFQETQYF.

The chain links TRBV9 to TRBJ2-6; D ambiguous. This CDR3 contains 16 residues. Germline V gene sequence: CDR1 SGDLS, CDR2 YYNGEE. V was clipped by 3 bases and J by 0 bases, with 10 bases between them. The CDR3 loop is CASSAGRFSGANVLTF. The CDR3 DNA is TGTGCCAGCAGCGCCGGACGGTTCTCTGGGGCCAACGTCCTGACTTTC.

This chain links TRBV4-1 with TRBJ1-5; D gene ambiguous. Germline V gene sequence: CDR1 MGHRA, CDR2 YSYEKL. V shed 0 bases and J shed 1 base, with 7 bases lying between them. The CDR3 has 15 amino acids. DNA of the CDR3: TGCGCCAGCAGCCAAGATTCCAAAAGCAATCAGCCCCAGCATTTT. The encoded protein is CASSQDSKSNQPQHF.

This CDR3 is CASSHTSQETQYF. CDR3 coding DNA: TGTGCCAGCAGCCACACTTCCCAAGAGACCCAGTACTTC. This chain links TRBV5-6 with TRBJ2-5; D remains unclear. Trimming cost V 4 bases and J 1 base, with 8 bases left between them. CDR1 and CDR2 from the germline V gene are SGHDT and YYEEEE. The CDR3 is 13 amino acids.

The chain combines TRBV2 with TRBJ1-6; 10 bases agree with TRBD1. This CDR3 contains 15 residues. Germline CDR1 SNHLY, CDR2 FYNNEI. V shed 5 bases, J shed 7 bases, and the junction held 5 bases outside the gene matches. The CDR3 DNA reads TGTGCCAGCAGTAGGGACAGGGGTGGAAATTCACCCCTCCACTTT. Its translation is CASSRDRGGNSPLHF. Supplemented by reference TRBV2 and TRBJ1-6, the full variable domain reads EPEVTQTPSHQVTQMGQEVILRCVPISNHLYFYWYRQILGQKVEFLVSFYNNEISEKSEIFDDQFSVERPDGSNFTLKIRSTKLEDSAMYFCASSRDRGGNSPLHFGNGTRLTVT.

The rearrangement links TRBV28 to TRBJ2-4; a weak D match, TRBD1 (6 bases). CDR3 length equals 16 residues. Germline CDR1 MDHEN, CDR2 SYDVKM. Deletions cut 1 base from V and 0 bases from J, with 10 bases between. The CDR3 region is CASSLLAGVAKNIQYF. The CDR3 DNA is TGTGCCAGCAGTTTATTGGCAGGGGTAGCCAAAAACATTCAGTACTTC.

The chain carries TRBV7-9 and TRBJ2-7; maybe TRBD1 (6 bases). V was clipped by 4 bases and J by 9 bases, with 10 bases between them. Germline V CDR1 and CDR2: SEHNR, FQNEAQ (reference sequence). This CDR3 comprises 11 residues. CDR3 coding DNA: TGTGCCAGCAGCTCCACAGGGACGCAGTACTTC. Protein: CASSSTGTQYF.

CDR3 protein: CASSPSPGAQTNEQFF. The CDR3 region has the DNA TGTGCCAGCAGCCCCTCCCCCGGGGCACAAACCAATGAGCAGTTCTTC. This chain links TRBV7-3 with TRBJ2-1; D is tentatively TRBD1 or TRBD2 (5 bases each). The length of the CDR3 is 16 residues. V gave up 5 bases and J gave up 6 bases, with 20 bases separating them. CDR1 is SGHTA and CDR2 is FQGTGA in the germline V gene.

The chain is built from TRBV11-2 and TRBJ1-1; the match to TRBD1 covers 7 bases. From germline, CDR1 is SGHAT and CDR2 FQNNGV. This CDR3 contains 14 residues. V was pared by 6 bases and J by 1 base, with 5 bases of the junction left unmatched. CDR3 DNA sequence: TGTGCCAGCAGTCACAGGGGTCGGAACACTGAAGCTTTCTTT. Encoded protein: CASSHRGRNTEAFF.

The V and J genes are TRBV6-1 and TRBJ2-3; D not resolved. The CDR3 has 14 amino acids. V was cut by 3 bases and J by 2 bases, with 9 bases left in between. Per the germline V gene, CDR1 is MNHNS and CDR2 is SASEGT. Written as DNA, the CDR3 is TGTGCCAGCAGTGATGGCAGACTCACAGATACGCAGTATTTT. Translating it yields CASSDGRLTDTQYF.

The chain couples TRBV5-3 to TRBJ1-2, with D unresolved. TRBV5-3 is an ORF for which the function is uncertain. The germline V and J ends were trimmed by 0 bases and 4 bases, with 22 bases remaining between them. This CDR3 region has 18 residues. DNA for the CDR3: TGTGCCAGAAGCTTGGTAACGGGCCCTCTATCCGTTTTCTATGGCTACACCTTC. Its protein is CARSLVTGPLSVFYGYTF.

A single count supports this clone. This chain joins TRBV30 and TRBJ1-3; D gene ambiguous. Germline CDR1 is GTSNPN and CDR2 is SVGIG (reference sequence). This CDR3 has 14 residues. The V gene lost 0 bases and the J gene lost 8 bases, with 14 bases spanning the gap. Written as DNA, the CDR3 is TGTGCCTGGAGTGTTATGGCAGGCGGGGACACCATATATTTT. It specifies CAWSVMAGGDTIYF. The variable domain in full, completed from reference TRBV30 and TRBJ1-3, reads SQTIHQWPATLVQPVGSPLSLECTVEGTSNPNLYWYRQAAGRGLQLLFYSVGIGQISSEVPQNLSASRPQDRQFILSSKKLLLSDSGFYLCAWSVMAGGDTIYFGEGSWLTVV.

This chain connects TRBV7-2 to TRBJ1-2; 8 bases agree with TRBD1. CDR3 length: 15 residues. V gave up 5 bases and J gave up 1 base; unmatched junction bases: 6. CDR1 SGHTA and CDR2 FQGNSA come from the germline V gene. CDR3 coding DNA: TGTGCCAGCAGCGGGGGGACAGGTTATAACTATGGCTACACCTTC. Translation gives CASSGGTGYNYGYTF.

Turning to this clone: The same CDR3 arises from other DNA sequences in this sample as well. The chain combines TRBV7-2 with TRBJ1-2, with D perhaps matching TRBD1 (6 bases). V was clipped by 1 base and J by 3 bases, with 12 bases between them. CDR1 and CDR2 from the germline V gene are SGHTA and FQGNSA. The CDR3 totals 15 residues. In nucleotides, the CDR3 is TGTGCCAGCAGCTTAGAAGTACAGGGTTACTATGGCTACACCTTC. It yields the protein CASSLEVQGYYGYTF.

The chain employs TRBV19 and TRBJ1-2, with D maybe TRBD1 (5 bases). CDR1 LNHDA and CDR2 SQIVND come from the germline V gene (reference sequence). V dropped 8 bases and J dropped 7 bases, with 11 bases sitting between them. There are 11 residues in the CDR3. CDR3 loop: CASGPRAGYTF. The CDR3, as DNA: TGTGCCAGTGGGCCCAGGGCTGGCTACACCTTC.

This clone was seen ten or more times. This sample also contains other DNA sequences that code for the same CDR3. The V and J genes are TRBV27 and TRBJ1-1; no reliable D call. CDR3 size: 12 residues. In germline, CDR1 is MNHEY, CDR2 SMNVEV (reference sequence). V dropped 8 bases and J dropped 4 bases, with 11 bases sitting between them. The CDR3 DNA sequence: TGTGCCAGCCGCTCAATCGGCACTGAAGCTTTCTTT. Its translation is CASRSIGTEAFF.

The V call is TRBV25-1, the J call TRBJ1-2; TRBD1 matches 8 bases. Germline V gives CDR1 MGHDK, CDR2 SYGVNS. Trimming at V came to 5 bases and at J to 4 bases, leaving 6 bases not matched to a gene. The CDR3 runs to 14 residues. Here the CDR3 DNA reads TGTGCCAGCAGTTCCGGGACAGGCCTCTATGGCTACACCTTC. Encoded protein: CASSSGTGLYGYTF.